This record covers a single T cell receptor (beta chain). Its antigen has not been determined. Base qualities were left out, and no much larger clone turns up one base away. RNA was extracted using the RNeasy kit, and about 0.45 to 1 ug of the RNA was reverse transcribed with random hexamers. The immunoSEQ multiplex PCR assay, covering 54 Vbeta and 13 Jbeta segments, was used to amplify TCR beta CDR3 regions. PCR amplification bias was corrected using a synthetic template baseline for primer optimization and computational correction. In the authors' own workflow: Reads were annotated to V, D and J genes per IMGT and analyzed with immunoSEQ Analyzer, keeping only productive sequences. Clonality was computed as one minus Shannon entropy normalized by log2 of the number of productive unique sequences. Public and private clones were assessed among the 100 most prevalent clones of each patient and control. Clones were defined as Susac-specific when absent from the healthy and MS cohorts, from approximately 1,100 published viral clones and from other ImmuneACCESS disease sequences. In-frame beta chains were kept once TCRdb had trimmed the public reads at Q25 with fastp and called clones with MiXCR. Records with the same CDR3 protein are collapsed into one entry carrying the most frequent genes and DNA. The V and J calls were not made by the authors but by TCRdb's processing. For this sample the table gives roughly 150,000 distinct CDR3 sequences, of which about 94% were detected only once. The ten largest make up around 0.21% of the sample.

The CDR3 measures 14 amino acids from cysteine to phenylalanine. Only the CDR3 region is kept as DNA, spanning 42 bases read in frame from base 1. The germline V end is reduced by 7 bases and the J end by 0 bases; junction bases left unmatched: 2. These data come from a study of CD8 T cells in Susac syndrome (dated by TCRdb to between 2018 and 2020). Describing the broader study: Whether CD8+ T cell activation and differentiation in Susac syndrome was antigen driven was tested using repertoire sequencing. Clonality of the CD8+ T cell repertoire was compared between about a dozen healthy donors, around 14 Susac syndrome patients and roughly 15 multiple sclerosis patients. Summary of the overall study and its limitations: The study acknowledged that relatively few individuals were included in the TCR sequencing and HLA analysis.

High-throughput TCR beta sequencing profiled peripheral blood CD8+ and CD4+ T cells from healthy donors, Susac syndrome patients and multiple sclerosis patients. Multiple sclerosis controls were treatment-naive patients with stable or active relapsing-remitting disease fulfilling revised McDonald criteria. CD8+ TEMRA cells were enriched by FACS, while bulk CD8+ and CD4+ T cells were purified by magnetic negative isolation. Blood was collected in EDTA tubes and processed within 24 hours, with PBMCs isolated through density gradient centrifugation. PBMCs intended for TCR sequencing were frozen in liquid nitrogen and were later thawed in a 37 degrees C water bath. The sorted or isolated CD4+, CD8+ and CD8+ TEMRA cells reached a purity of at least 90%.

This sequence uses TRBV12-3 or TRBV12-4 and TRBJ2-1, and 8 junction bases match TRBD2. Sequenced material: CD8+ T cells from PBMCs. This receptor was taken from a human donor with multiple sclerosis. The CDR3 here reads CASKAGASYNEQFF. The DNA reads TGTGCCAGCAAAGCGGGGGCCTCCTACAATGAGCAGTTCTTC.